The rows below give T cell receptor beta chains drawn from one sample of a study of T cell repertoires in cytomegalovirus infection. Their specific antigens are unknown. One entry per CDR3 protein results from TCRdb running MiXCR on the reads. The profile shows about 100,000 distinct CDR3 sequences, about 29% of them singletons. Sequenced material: CD8+ T cells from cultured PBMCs, taken from culture after CMV antigen stimulation. These receptors came from a human donor in good health (CMV status not recorded). Some clones in this sample may be carry-over from other donors' samples. CDR3s include the opening cysteine and the closing phenylalanine or tryptophan. Fields, in order: V gene, D gene, clone size, J gene, CDR3 protein, CDR3 DNA. A D gene is named only where the DNA matches it firmly. Some rows mark clone size as missing; the rest say once, few, many or name a class of expanded clone.

v_call: TRBV11-2; d_call: TRBD2; clone_size: NA; j_call: TRBJ2-1; cdr3_aa: CASSFGTSLEQFF; cdr3_nt: TGTGCCAGCAGCTTTGGGACTAGCCTTGAGCAGTTCTTC
v_call: TRBV6-5; d_call: NA; clone_size: few; j_call: TRBJ2-5; cdr3_aa: CASSYLRASGETQYF; cdr3_nt: TGTGCCAGCAGTTACTTGAGGGCGAGCGGGGAGACCCAGTACTTC
v_call: TRBV6-2/TRBV6-3; d_call: TRBD2; clone_size: few; j_call: TRBJ2-3; cdr3_aa: CASSLTSGTSGLGSTDTQYF; cdr3_nt: TGTGCCAGCAGTCTCACTTCCGGGACTAGCGGGCTAGGTAGCACAGATACGCAGTATTTT
v_call: TRBV6-2/TRBV6-3; d_call: TRBD1; clone_size: NA; j_call: TRBJ1-2; cdr3_aa: CASSGTVSNYGYSF; cdr3_nt: TGTGCCAGCAGTGGGACAGTTAGTAACTATGGCTACTCCTTC
v_call: TRBV5-1; d_call: TRBD2; clone_size: many; j_call: TRBJ2-5; cdr3_aa: CASSLLAGGQETQYF; cdr3_nt: TGCGCCAGCAGCTTACTAGCGGGGGGACAAGAGACCCAGTACTTC
v_call: TRBV6-6; d_call: NA; clone_size: NA; j_call: TRBJ1-4; cdr3_aa: CASSFPPVDTTNEKLFF; cdr3_nt: TGTGCCAGCAGTTTCCCCCCGGTGGATACAACTAATGAAAAACTGTTTTTT
v_call: TRBV19; d_call: NA; clone_size: few; j_call: TRBJ1-1; cdr3_aa: CASSIDLPQARTEAFF; cdr3_nt: TGTGCCAGTAGTATAGATCTCCCACAGGCTCGCACTGAAGCTTTCTTT
v_call: TRBV27; d_call: NA; clone_size: NA; j_call: TRBJ2-5; cdr3_aa: CASSFETRERETQYF; cdr3_nt: TGTGCCAGCAGTTTTGAGACTAGAGAGCGGGAGACCCAGTACTTC
v_call: TRBV12-3/TRBV12-4; d_call: TRBD1; clone_size: few; j_call: TRBJ1-2; cdr3_aa: CASSLTGIYGYTF; cdr3_nt: TGTGCCAGCAGTCTGACAGGGATCTATGGCTACACCTTC
v_call: TRBV6-5; d_call: NA; clone_size: many; j_call: TRBJ1-1; cdr3_aa: CASSYDPNTEAFF; cdr3_nt: TGTGCCAGCAGTTACGACCCGAACACTGAAGCTTTCTTT
v_call: TRBV6-5; d_call: TRBD1; clone_size: many; j_call: TRBJ1-2; cdr3_aa: CASSYGAGQGLFGYTF; cdr3_nt: TGTGCCAGCAGTTACGGAGCCGGACAGGGCCTTTTTGGCTACACCTTC
v_call: TRBV9; d_call: NA; clone_size: NA; j_call: TRBJ2-3; cdr3_aa: CASSVDRGAADTQYF; cdr3_nt: TGTGCCAGCAGCGTAGATCGGGGGGCGGCAGATACGCAGTATTTT
v_call: TRBV7-8; d_call: NA; clone_size: medium-sized; j_call: TRBJ1-5; cdr3_aa: CASSPDSINQPQHF; cdr3_nt: TGTGCCAGCAGCCCGGACAGCATCAATCAGCCCCAGCATTTT
v_call: TRBV7-2; d_call: NA; clone_size: NA; j_call: TRBJ2-7; cdr3_aa: CASSLSGQSYEQYF; cdr3_nt: TGTGCCAGCAGCTTAAGCGGGCAGTCCTACGAGCAGTACTTC
v_call: TRBV12-3/TRBV12-4; d_call: TRBD1; clone_size: many; j_call: TRBJ1-5; cdr3_aa: CASRRDSGGQPQHF; cdr3_nt: TGTGCCAGCAGGAGGGACAGCGGGGGACAGCCCCAGCATTTT
v_call: TRBV4-1; d_call: NA; clone_size: NA; j_call: TRBJ2-7; cdr3_aa: CASSQGAEGYEQYF; cdr3_nt: TGCGCCAGCAGCCAAGGGGCAGAGGGGTACGAGCAGTACTTC
v_call: TRBV29-1; d_call: NA; clone_size: many; j_call: TRBJ1-6; cdr3_aa: CSVKDSLTSSYNSPLHF; cdr3_nt: TGCAGCGTTAAAGACAGCCTTACCAGCTCCTATAATTCACCCCTCCACTTT
v_call: TRBV6-1; d_call: TRBD1; clone_size: NA; j_call: TRBJ2-6; cdr3_aa: CASTIGTGENVFSGANVLTF; cdr3_nt: TGTGCCAGCACCATAGGGACAGGGGAAAACGTATTCTCTGGGGCCAACGTCCTGACTTTC
v_call: TRBV9; d_call: TRBD2; clone_size: NA; j_call: TRBJ2-3; cdr3_aa: CASSDMTSGFTQYF; cdr3_nt: TGTGCCAGCAGTGATATGACTAGCGGCTTTACGCAGTATTTT
v_call: TRBV5-6; d_call: NA; clone_size: NA; j_call: TRBJ1-4; cdr3_aa: CASSSDSNEKLFF; cdr3_nt: TGTGCCAGCAGCTCGGACTCTAATGAAAAACTGTTTTTT
v_call: TRBV6-2/TRBV6-3; d_call: TRBD1; clone_size: NA; j_call: TRBJ1-6; cdr3_aa: CASSYSGTGLRPLHF; cdr3_nt: TGTGCCAGCAGTTACTCCGGGACAGGACTTCGGCCCCTCCACTTT
v_call: TRBV5-4; d_call: TRBD2; clone_size: few; j_call: TRBJ2-5; cdr3_aa: CASSGASGDQETQYF; cdr3_nt: TGTGCCAGCAGCGGGGCTAGCGGCGACCAAGAGACCCAGTACTTC
v_call: TRBV12-3/TRBV12-4; d_call: NA; clone_size: NA; j_call: TRBJ2-5; cdr3_aa: CASSALHTDTQETQYF; cdr3_nt: TGTGCCAGCAGTGCCCTCCACACTGACACTCAGGAGACCCAGTACTTC
v_call: TRBV7-9; d_call: NA; clone_size: NA; j_call: TRBJ1-2; cdr3_aa: CASSKGGVLSAGYTF; cdr3_nt: TGTGCCAGCAGCAAAGGCGGGGTGCTGAGTGCGGGCTACACCTTC
v_call: TRBV11-2; d_call: NA; clone_size: few; j_call: TRBJ2-5; cdr3_aa: CASSLAGAPQETQYF; cdr3_nt: TGTGCCAGCAGCTTAGCAGGGGCCCCCCAAGAGACCCAGTACTTC
v_call: TRBV7-8; d_call: NA; clone_size: NA; j_call: TRBJ1-3; cdr3_aa: CASSPESTSGNTIYF; cdr3_nt: TGTGCCAGCAGCCCGGAGTCCACCTCTGGAAACACCATATATTTT
v_call: TRBV7-6; d_call: TRBD1; clone_size: many; j_call: TRBJ2-7; cdr3_aa: CASSPDRGGGPYEQYF; cdr3_nt: TGTGCCAGCAGCCCAGACAGGGGAGGTGGACCCTACGAGCAGTACTTC
v_call: TRBV12-3/TRBV12-4; d_call: NA; clone_size: few; j_call: TRBJ2-1; cdr3_aa: CASSFGLLVADNEQFF; cdr3_nt: TGTGCCAGCAGTTTCGGACTCTTGGTTGCGGACAATGAGCAGTTCTTC
v_call: TRBV11-3; d_call: TRBD1; clone_size: many; j_call: TRBJ1-5; cdr3_aa: CASSFSRGQGGTQPQHF; cdr3_nt: TGTGCCAGCAGCTTTAGCAGGGGACAGGGGGGGACTCAGCCCCAGCATTTT